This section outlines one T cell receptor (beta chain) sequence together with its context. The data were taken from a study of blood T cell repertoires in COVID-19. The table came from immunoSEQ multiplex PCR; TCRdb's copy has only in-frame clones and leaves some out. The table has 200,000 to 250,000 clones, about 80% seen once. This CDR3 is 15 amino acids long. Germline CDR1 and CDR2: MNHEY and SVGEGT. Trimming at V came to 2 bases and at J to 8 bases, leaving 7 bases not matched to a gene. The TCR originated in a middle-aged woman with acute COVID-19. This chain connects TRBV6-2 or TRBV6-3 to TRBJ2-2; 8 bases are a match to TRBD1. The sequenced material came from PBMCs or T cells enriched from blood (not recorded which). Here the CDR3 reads CASSYRRTGTGELFF. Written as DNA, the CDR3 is TGTGCCAGCAGTTACCGCCGGACAGGGACTGGGGAGCTGTTTTTT.